This T cell receptor (beta chain) was sequenced during a study of CD8+CD57+ T cells in acquired aplastic anemia. Background on the study: Recorded DNA amounts for sorted CD4+ and CD8+ cells had an average of approximately 3.2 ug. For CD4+ cells, healthy donors had an average of approximately 9.8 million reads.

Genomic DNA provided the template from which TCR beta VDJ and CDR3 profiles were obtained. TCRdb reprocessed the reads with MiXCR, giving one entry per CDR3 protein. Of about 68,000 distinct CDR3 sequences listed, approximately 51% are singletons. Concerning this clonotype itself: Its antigen remains unidentified.

Findings of the study overall: Patients showed no significant difference from controls in CD8+ Simpson's diversity.

The V and J ends lost 8 bases and 3 bases, in that order; junction bases with no gene match: 10. This CDR3 has 16 amino acids. Germline CDR1 and CDR2: LNHNV and YYDKDF (reference sequence). Source material: sorted CD4+, CD8+, or CD8+CD57+ T cells (not recorded which) from PBMCs. The source is a human donor in good health, serving as a control. This chain joins TRBV15 and TRBJ2-1; 10 nucleotides match TRBD2. CDR3 coding DNA: TGTGCCACCCAGCTAGCGGGAGAGACCTTCTACAATGAGCAGTTCTTC. This gives the protein CATQLAGETFYNEQFF.